This TCR beta chain was sequenced during a study of T-cell memory formation after mild COVID-19. Study background: Across donors, TCR clusters were largely donor specific.

Findings and limits, study-wide: Among CD4+ contracting clones, most were CM and EM, and CD8+ ones EMRA.

TCRdb called the 5' RACE reads again in MiXCR, with one record for every CDR3 protein. The profile shows about 430,000 distinct CDR3 sequences, 20% to 25% of them singletons. This clonotype was detected only a few times. Its target is unknown. The CDR3 has 13 amino acids. V gave up 5 bases and J gave up 0 bases, with 6 bases separating them. The germline CDR1 and CDR2 sequences are KGHDR and SFDVKD. The TCR was taken from an adult woman who had mild COVID-19 (a few samples of this study predate the infection). Cell type and time point are not known. Sequenced material: PBMCs or a T cell subset sorted from them (not recorded which). The chain is built from TRBV24-1 and TRBJ2-5; D not certain. The CDR3 DNA follows: TGTGCCACCAGTGTGGAGTACCAAGAGACCCAGTACTTC. It specifies CATSVEYQETQYF.